This T cell receptor (beta chain) was captured in a study of post-analysis software for immune sequencing data (dated by TCRdb to between 2014 and 2017). Notes on the research overall: Disease courses on record covered relapsing-remitting, secondary progressive and progressive-relapsing multiple sclerosis, though some patients had no subtype annotation. The patient repertoires were set against roughly eleven previously published healthy control repertoires from donors whose ages ranged from about 6 to 27 years. A subset of samples was prepared in parallel using single-end sample barcoding, then pooled and co-amplified after Illumina adapter ligation.

The CDR3 measures 14 amino acids from cysteine to phenylalanine. Just CDR3 DNA is preserved here, 42 bases in frame from base 1. V is reduced by 8 bases and J by 4 bases, leaving a spacing of 12 bases between them. Sequences MNHNS (CDR1) and SASEGT (CDR2) are obtained from the germline V gene. TCR beta repertoires were profiled from peripheral blood of about a dozen young patients with multiple sclerosis to demonstrate the VDJtools post-analysis software. The patients with multiple sclerosis were children and adolescents between about 6 and 15 years of age. In regard to this clonotype: Its antigen is unknown. No base quality values were provided; no much bigger clone lies one nucleotide off.

Libraries were prepared through PCR. The instrument was an Illumina HiSeq 2500. To reduce PCR and sequencing biases, unique molecular identifiers were built into the TCR beta cDNA libraries. Per 1 to 10 million input T cells, approximately 500,000 cDNA molecules were obtained, such that each molecule approximated one T cell. The same protocol used for the earlier healthy control dataset was applied to prepare and sequence the patient libraries. Samples belonging to the same batch were prepared together, multiplexed and sequenced on a shared HiSeq lane. The original pipeline was this. MIGEC was used to process the raw barcoded reads, and molecular identifier groups with only a single read were discarded before consensus assembly and CDR3 extraction. Clonotype tables were post-analysed with VDJtools, and diversity was normalized by down-sampling all datasets to the smallest sample size. In repertoire overlap clustering, CDR3 amino acid sequences, but not nucleotide sequences, were matched to correct batch-related cross-sample contamination. Clones were called with MiXCR by TCRdb after fastp trimmed the public reads at Q25, and only in-frame beta chains were retained. Rows are unified per CDR3 protein, each entry keeping the most common DNA and genes. The V and J calls come from TCRdb's annotation, not from the publication. Across this sample there are more than 450,000 distinct CDR3 sequences, with 44% seen only once. The ten most abundant clones make up more than 1.5% of the sample.

The research as a whole found: The multiple sclerosis patient group was slightly younger than the control group. Multiple sclerosis patients had significantly lower normalized Chao1 diversity than controls, a result that suggests substantial peripheral T-cell clonal expansion. Strong co-clustering of samples prepared in the same batch was shown by direct clustering with F measure, prompting a batch-effect correction. Patients showed significantly higher frequencies than controls for a few TRBV segments, among them TRBV5-6, TRBV5-1 and TRBV20-1.

This clonotype originated in a girl between 10 and 17 years old with multiple sclerosis. The sequenced sample was blood. Rearrangement joined TRBV6-1 to TRBJ2-6; the D gene is perhaps TRBD2, on 5 matching bases. The DNA sequence is as follows: TGTGCCAGCTTTACGGACTCCGGGGCCAACGTCCTGACTTTC. The translation is CASFTDSGANVLTF.